This T cell receptor (beta chain) was sequenced during a study of T cell changes during pregnancy in multiple sclerosis. Sequencing was performed with immunoSEQ multiplex PCR; in TCRdb, only in-frame clones are kept and a portion is missing. Of some 30,000 clones listed, around 91% are singletons. Germline CDR1 and CDR2: SGHRS and YFSETQ. The ends were cut back, 9 bases at V and 5 bases at J, with 16 bases in the middle. The CDR3 spans 13 residues. The receptor comes from a female donor with multiple sclerosis, enrolled in a pregnancy study. The sequencing used CD8+ T cells from peripheral blood mononuclear cells, collected after pregnancy. The gene calls are TRBV5-1 and TRBJ2-3; D not certain. Written as DNA, the CDR3 is TGCGCCACCCAGACGGAGATCGGAGATACGCAGTATTTT. Translating gives CATQTEIGDTQYF.